This T cell receptor (beta chain) was obtained from a study of cytomegalovirus exposure and HLA in healthy donors. Per the germline V gene, CDR1 is SGHKS and CDR2 is YYEKEE (reference sequence). The trim removed 3 bases at V and 2 bases at J, leaving 7 bases unmatched. The CDR3 sequence is 15 residues long. The PCR was carried out with 60 Vbeta primers and 13 Jbeta primers. The protocol was immunoSEQ multiplex PCR, while the TCRdb copy is restricted to in-frame clones and leaves out a portion. The sample has 95,000 to 100,000 clones, around 72% seen once. As for this clone: Its cognate antigen is unknown.

The study's findings and limits: A list of approximately 150 TCR beta chains associated with cytomegalovirus was given. For most TCR sequences rarity was the rule, although some public TCRs occurred in many donors. The HLA-A and HLA-B alleles of most subjects were reportedly predicted accurately from TCR beta sequences. In a later analysis, approximately 15,000 TCR beta sequences were associated with HLA alleles at 0.05 false discovery rate.

V is TRBV5-5 and J is TRBJ2-7; 8 bases agree with TRBD1. The sequence was obtained from a male donor in good health and CMV-seronegative. Sequencing used PBMCs. This CDR3 is CASSSVGTGPYEQYF. In DNA, the CDR3 is TGTGCCAGCAGCTCCGTTGGGACAGGCCCCTACGAGCAGTACTTC.